This T cell receptor (beta chain) comes out of a study of T cell repertoires in cytomegalovirus infection. About the research overall: Indications of both CMV infection and matching HLA type were provided by public TCR beta signatures. General study results and limits: Based on cumulative public TCR beta family frequency, carriers of CMV plus the relevant HLA were identified. The ex vivo response showed dominance by HLA-C-restricted CMV-specific TCR beta clonotypes.

This clonotype was found many times. Antigen specificity is unknown. CDR1 and CDR2 from the germline V gene are SGHTA and FQGNSA. There are 13 residues in the CDR3. V was shortened by 5 bases and J by 7 bases, with 12 bases between the two germline ends. TCRdb ran MiXCR on the reads and lists one entry per CDR3 protein. Among fewer than 200,000 distinct CDR3 sequences listed, roughly a fifth were seen once. V and J are TRBV7-2 and TRBJ1-5; D is unclear. Sequencing was carried out using PBMCs. The receptor's source is a human donor in good health (CMV status not recorded). Some clones in this sample may be carry-over from other donors' samples. CDR3 residues: CASSPAGIQPQHF. In nucleotides, the CDR3 is TGTGCCAGCAGCCCTGCGGGGATCCAGCCCCAGCATTTT.